This T cell receptor (beta chain) was recorded in a study of OX40 agonist ivuxolimab in advanced cancers. Study results and caveats: At doses 0.1 to 3.0 mg/kg, CD4+ and CD8+ clones expanded. Fewer expanded clones were found on average in CD4+ than in CD8+ T cells. Partial responders dosed at 0.1-3.0 mg/kg displayed clonal expansion ranking among the lowest.

Remarks on this clone: Its antigen is unidentified.

Exclusion of a patient followed from autoimmune disease history or systemic immunosuppression. This CDR3 has 15 amino acids. Germline V gives CDR1 SGHRS, CDR2 YFSETQ. The V end lost 2 bases, the J end lost 3 bases, and 11 bases lay between the germline ends. Assay: immunoSEQ multiplex PCR; the TCRdb copy retains only in-frame clones and omits some. Of tens of thousands of clones in the sample, over 70% are singletons; the top ten hold around 6.6%. This clonotype originated in an adult with an advanced solid tumor such as melanoma, head and neck, liver or kidney cancer. The chain has TRBV5-1 and TRBJ2-2, with D unresolved. Source: CD4+ or CD8+ T cells sorted from blood, taken in a trial of the OX40 agonist ivuxolimab. The CDR3 loop is CASSFKDWDTGELFF. In DNA form, the CDR3 reads TGCGCCAGCAGCTTTAAAGATTGGGACACCGGGGAGCTGTTTTTT.